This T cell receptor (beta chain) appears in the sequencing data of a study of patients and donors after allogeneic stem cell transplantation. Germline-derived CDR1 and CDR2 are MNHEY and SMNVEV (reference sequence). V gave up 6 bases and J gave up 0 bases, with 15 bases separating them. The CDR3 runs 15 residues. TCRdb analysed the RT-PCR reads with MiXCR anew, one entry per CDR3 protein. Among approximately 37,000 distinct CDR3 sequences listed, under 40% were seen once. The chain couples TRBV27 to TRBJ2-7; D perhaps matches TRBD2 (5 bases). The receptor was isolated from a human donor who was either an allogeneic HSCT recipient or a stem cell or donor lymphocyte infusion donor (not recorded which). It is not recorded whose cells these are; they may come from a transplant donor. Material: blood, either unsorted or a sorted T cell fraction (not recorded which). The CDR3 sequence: CASSQFGLFSYEQYF. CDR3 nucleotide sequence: TGTGCCAGCAGCCAATTCGGACTGTTCTCCTACGAGCAGTACTTC.